The 30 T cell receptor beta chains presented below share a single source sample, sequenced in a study of blood T cell repertoires in COVID-19. The protocol was immunoSEQ multiplex PCR, while the TCRdb copy is restricted to in-frame clones and leaves out a portion. The table has about 97,000 clones, around 93% seen once. Sequenced material: peripheral blood. The source is a man over 45 with acute or convalescent COVID-19.

This chain links TRBV4-3 with TRBJ2-2; D may be TRBD2 (6 bases). The CDR3 covers 16 residues. CDR1 LGHNA and CDR2 YSLEER come from the germline V gene. Between the trimmed V and J ends, which lost 1 base and 0 bases, there was a span of 9 bases. The CDR3 nucleotides are TGCGCCAGCAGCCAAGGCGGCGGGGCGAACACCGGGGAGCTGTTTTTT. The encoded protein is CASSQGGGANTGELFF.

The chain uses TRBV3-1 (or the pseudogene TRBV3-2) and TRBJ1-2; 9 positions agree with TRBD1. V dropped 6 bases and J dropped 3; count of bases not matched to a gene: 5. Germline CDR1 LGHDT, CDR2 YNNKEL (reference sequence). This CDR3 is 14 amino acids long. The CDR3 protein is CASSQTGGDYGYTF. CDR3 nucleotide sequence: TGTGCCAGCAGTCAAACAGGGGGCGACTATGGCTACACCTTC.

This chain joins TRBV7-6 and TRBJ1-2; tentative D call: TRBD1 (6 bases). The ends were cut back, 5 bases at V and 8 bases at J, with 33 bases in the middle. There are 19 residues in the CDR3. The germline V gene encodes CDR1 SGHVS and CDR2 FNYEAQ. CDR3 protein: CASSPVLVTGQGNRWGYTF. The CDR3 DNA reads as TGTGCCAGCAGCCCAGTCTTAGTAACTGGGCAGGGGAATCGTTGGGGCTACACCTTC.

The rearrangement joins TRBV4-1 to TRBJ1-5; TRBD1 aligns across 7 bases. With V trimmed by 7 bases and J by 3 bases, 0 bases remained unmatched. Germline lookup yields CDR1 MGHRA and CDR2 YSYEKL. This CDR3 has 12 amino acids. The CDR3, as DNA: TGCGCCAGCAAGGGGGCCAATCAGCCCCAGCATTTT. Translated, it gives CASKGANQPQHF.

This chain connects TRBV25-1 to TRBJ2-6; no definite D call. The germline CDR1 and CDR2 sequences are MGHDK and SYGVNS. The length of the CDR3 is 15 residues. With 7 bases removed from V and 0 bases from J, the gap between germline ends came to 10 bases. DNA for the CDR3: TGTGCCAGCACCGCCGACACCTCTGGGGCCAACGTCCTGACTTTC. Its translation: CASTADTSGANVLTF.

This chain connects TRBV18 to TRBJ1-6, with 7 positions matching TRBD1. This CDR3 is 16 amino acids long. The germline gives CDR1 KGHSH, CDR2 LQKENI. V was clipped by 4 bases and J by 7 bases; unmatched bases: 10. Here the CDR3 reads CASSLNDRVINSPLHF. The DNA of the CDR3 is TGTGCCAGCTCACTCAACGACAGGGTTATAAATTCACCCCTCCACTTT.

DNA for the CDR3: TGTGCCAGCAGCTTCACGGGAGATACGCAGTATTTT. Protein sequence: CASSFTGDTQYF. This chain links TRBV5-5 with TRBJ2-3; D is unresolved. Trimming removed 2 bases from V and 5 bases from J, with 6 bases in between. Germline-derived CDR1 and CDR2 are SGHKS and YYEKEE (reference sequence). The CDR3 sequence is 12 residues long.

V usage is TRBV6-5 and J usage is TRBJ1-4, with 7 bases that match TRBD1. The germline V gene has CDR1 MNHEY and CDR2 SVGAGI. This CDR3 has 14 residues. V shed 8 bases, J shed 7 bases, and the junction held 10 bases outside the gene matches. The CDR3 bases are TGTGCCAGCCGGGCGACAGGGAGAGGTGAAAAACTGTTTTTT. It specifies CASRATGRGEKLFF.

This chain links TRBV7-8 with TRBJ2-5, with TRBD2 matching over 11 bases. Germline assignment: CDR1 SGHVS and CDR2 FQNEAQ. J lost 3 bases, V lost 1 base, and 1 base had no gene match. There are 15 residues in the CDR3. The CDR3 DNA reads as TGTGCCAGCAGCTTAGGACTAGCGGGGAAAGAGACCCAGTACTTC. It specifies CASSLGLAGKETQYF. Full variable domain (rest looked up from reference TRBV7-8 and TRBJ2-5): GAGVSQSPRYKVAKRGQDVALRCDPISGHVSLFWYQQALGQGPEFLTYFQNEAQLDKSGLPSDRFFAERPEGSVSTLKIQRTQQEDSAVYLCASSLGLAGKETQYFGPGTRLLVL.

The rearrangement links TRBV2 to TRBJ2-1; TRBD1 might be the D (5 bases). The V end lost 6 bases, the J end lost 2 bases, and 11 bases lay between the germline ends. The CDR3 sequence is 14 residues long. Germline CDR1 is SNHLY and CDR2 is FYNNEI. CDR3 bases: TGTGCCAGCAGACAGGACAACACCTACAATGAGCAGTTCTTC. It encodes CASRQDNTYNEQFF.

The CDR3 nucleotides read TGCAGTGCTAGTATCGCTAGCGGGGGCCTTACTCCCTCCTACAATGAGCAGTTCTTC. This translates into CSASIASGGLTPSYNEQFF. The rearrangement uses TRBV20-1 and TRBJ2-1, with 10 bases lining up with TRBD2. This CDR3 has 19 amino acids. The V gene end was trimmed by 3 bases and the J gene end by 0 bases; junction bases not matched to a gene: 14. The germline gives CDR1 DFQATT, CDR2 SNEGSKA (reference sequence).

CDR3 DNA: TGTGCCAGCATTCCCCTGGTCGGACAGGGTGAAAACACCATATATTTT. Amino acids: CASIPLVGQGENTIYF. The chain is built from TRBV28 and TRBJ1-3, with 8 nucleotides matching TRBD1. V shed 7 bases and J 6 bases; nucleotides not matched to a gene: 14. Looked up from germline, CDR1 is MDHEN and CDR2 is SYDVKM. The CDR3 runs 16 residues.

In its sample, this clone was seen a few times. This chain joins TRBV19 and TRBJ1-1; 7 nucleotides line up with TRBD1. In germline, CDR1 is LNHDA, CDR2 SQIVND (reference sequence). The CDR3 runs 15 residues. After removal of 5 bases from V and 4 bases from J, the junction contained 10 bases not matched to a gene. CDR3 nucleotides: TGTGCCAGTAGTGTCGGGCAGGGGGGATCCACTGAAGCTTTCTTT. It yields the protein CASSVGQGGSTEAFF.

The chain has TRBV18 and TRBJ1-1; TRBD1 matches 11 bases. CDR1 KGHSH and CDR2 LQKENI come from the germline V gene. This CDR3 region has 14 residues. The V segment lost 3 bases and the J segment 4 bases; nucleotides outside the gene matches: 1. CDR3 sequence reads: CASSPGQGGTEAFF. As DNA, the CDR3 is TGTGCCAGCTCACCGGGACAGGGGGGCACTGAAGCTTTCTTT.

The chain combines TRBV18 with TRBJ1-1; D uncertain. The germline gives CDR1 KGHSH, CDR2 LQKENI. V gave up 0 bases and J gave up 8 bases, with 10 bases separating them. The CDR3 sequence is 13 residues long. The CDR3 DNA is TGTGCCAGCTCACCACCGCCCGGGGTGGAAGCTTTCTTT. Its protein is CASSPPPGVEAFF.

This chain uses TRBV6-5 with TRBJ1-2, with D perhaps TRBD1 (6 bases). The CDR3 contains 13 residues. CDR1 and CDR2 from the germline V gene are MNHEY and SVGAGI. Between the trimmed V and J ends, which lost 2 bases and 6 bases, there was a span of 10 bases. The CDR3 DNA sequence: TGTGCCAGCAGTTACGAACAGGGAAATGGCTACACCTTC. Protein product: CASSYEQGNGYTF.

The chain joins TRBV7-9 to TRBJ2-7, with a possible D match to TRBD2 (5 bases). The CDR3 length is 15 residues. The germline V gene encodes CDR1 SEHNR and CDR2 FQNEAQ (reference sequence). Trimming took 3 bases from V and 0 from J, leaving 12 bases between them. CDR3 sequence: CASSFLKGSSYEQYF. The CDR3 nucleotides read TGTGCCAGCAGCTTTCTTAAAGGGAGCTCCTACGAGCAGTACTTC.

This sequence joins TRBV7-8 and TRBJ1-3; D is ambiguous. V lost 2 bases and J lost 1, with 3 bases in between. The germline CDR1 and CDR2 sequences are SGHVS and FQNEAQ. The CDR3 consists of 13 residues. In nucleotides, the CDR3 is TGTGCCAGCAGCTTACGGTCTGGAAACACCATATATTTT. It yields the protein CASSLRSGNTIYF.

Only a few counts were recorded for this clone. This rearrangement joins TRBV5-1 to TRBJ2-2, with 15 positions matching TRBD2. The CDR3 runs to 17 residues. J was trimmed by 1 base and V by 4 bases; bases with no gene match: 2. Germline V gives CDR1 SGHRS, CDR2 YFSETQ. CDR3 amino acids: CASSAGLAGGNTGELFF. The DNA for the CDR3 is TGCGCCAGCAGCGCGGGACTAGCGGGGGGGAACACCGGGGAGCTGTTTTTT.

The rearrangement links TRBV7-8 to TRBJ2-3; 8 bases line up with TRBD2. The V gene end was trimmed by 5 bases and the J gene end by 9 bases; junction bases not matched to a gene: 25. Germline loops: CDR1 SGHVS, CDR2 FQNEAQ. The CDR3 has 19 amino acids. The CDR3 nucleotides are TGTGCCAGCAGCGTATTAGGTAGTACAGCGGGGGCCACCGGGGCGACGCAGTATTTT. Its protein product is CASSVLGSTAGATGATQYF.

The rearrangement joins TRBV7-3 to TRBJ2-1, with TRBD2 identical over 8 bases. CDR1 is SGHTA and CDR2 is FQGTGA in the germline V gene. The CDR3 has 19 amino acids. The ends lost 2 bases at V and 1 base at J; junction bases unmatched: 13. In DNA form, the CDR3 reads TGTGCCAGCAGCTTAGTGGGCGGGGGGACCCGTGGATCCTACAATGAGCAGTTCTTC. It encodes CASSLVGGGTRGSYNEQFF.

The genes are TRBV28 and TRBJ1-2; D perhaps matches TRBD1 (5 bases). V dropped 5 bases and J dropped 7 bases, with 14 bases sitting between them. The CDR3 is 13 residues long. Germline CDR1 MDHEN, CDR2 SYDVKM. As DNA, the CDR3 is TGTGCCAGCAGTATTGGGAGGGGCCTTGGCTACACCTTC. It specifies CASSIGRGLGYTF.

The chain is built from TRBV6-5 and TRBJ2-3; no definite D call. The CDR3 consists of 12 residues. Germline V CDR1 and CDR2: MNHEY, SVGAGI. V was cut by 6 bases and J by 3 bases, with 7 bases left in between. CDR3 nucleotides: TGTGCCAGCAGGACTGTTACAGATACGCAGTATTTT. It codes for CASRTVTDTQYF.

The rearrangement uses TRBV28 and TRBJ2-1, with TRBD1 matching 7 bases. Losses at the gene ends were 2 bases for V and 0 bases for J; bases not matched to a gene: 1. Germline loops: CDR1 MDHEN, CDR2 SYDVKM. This CDR3 is 15 amino acids long. CDR3 residues: CASSLDRASYNEQFF. As DNA, the CDR3 is TGTGCCAGCAGTTTAGACAGGGCCTCCTACAATGAGCAGTTCTTC.

The J gene is TRBJ1-1, the V gene TRBV10-3; D unclear. Trimming shortened V by 6 bases and J by 1 base, and 12 bases separated the two germline ends. This CDR3 spans 14 amino acids. Germline V lookup: CDR1 ENHRY, CDR2 SYGVKD. CDR3 in DNA: TGTGCCATCAGATTCTCGGGATCGAACACTGAAGCTTTCTTT. This encodes CAIRFSGSNTEAFF.

This chain joins TRBV5-5 and TRBJ1-1, with D perhaps matching TRBD1 (5 bases). This CDR3 is 13 amino acids long. Trimming left V 4 bases short and J 4 bases short, with 11 bases between. The germline CDR1 and CDR2 sequences are SGHKS and YYEKEE (reference sequence). The CDR3 is CASSLRVGTEAFF. In nucleotides, the CDR3 is TGTGCCAGCAGCCTCAGGGTGGGCACTGAAGCTTTCTTT.

V is TRBV6-1 and J is TRBJ1-3; tentative D call: TRBD1 (5 bases). Germline loops: CDR1 MNHNS, CDR2 SASEGT. V gave up 4 bases and J gave up 2 bases, with 15 bases separating them. There are 16 residues in the CDR3. The CDR3 DNA reads TGTGCCAGCAGTGTTTCCCCGGGGGTTGCTGGAAACACCATATATTTT. Its translation is CASSVSPGVAGNTIYF.

The V gene is TRBV5-4, the J gene TRBJ1-2; TRBD1 matches at 10 bases. The CDR3 has 14 amino acids. The germline gives CDR1 SGHNT, CDR2 YYREEE (reference sequence). Trimming cost V 5 bases and J 7 bases; bases outside gene matches: 8. For the CDR3, the DNA is TGTGCCAGCAGTTGGACAGGGGGAATGGGTGGCTACACCTTC. This codes for CASSWTGGMGGYTF.

To note about this clone: Other nucleotide sequences in the sample specify the same CDR3. The V call is TRBV4-1, the J call TRBJ1-1; unclear D gene. Germline assignment: CDR1 MGHRA and CDR2 YSYEKL. There are 15 residues in the CDR3. V lost 0 bases and J 0 bases, leaving 8 bases between the germline ends. This chain's CDR3 is CASSQDPGLNTEAFF. The CDR3 bases are TGCGCCAGCAGCCAAGATCCGGGTTTGAACACTGAAGCTTTCTTT.

This chain connects TRBV11-1 to TRBJ2-7, with D unclear. Germline V gene data show CDR1 as SGHAT and CDR2 as FQDESV (reference sequence). The CDR3 covers 11 residues. The V end lost 5 bases, the J end lost 3 bases, and 5 bases lay between the germline ends. CDR3 DNA: TGTGCCAGCAGCAACAGCTACGAGCAGTACTTC. Translating gives CASSNSYEQYF. Using reference TRBV11-1 and TRBJ2-7 for the parts outside the CDR3, the full variable domain is EAEVAQSPRYKITEKSQAVAFWCDPISGHATLYWYRQILGQGPELLVQFQDESVVDDSQLPKDRFSAERLKGVDSTLKIQPAELGDSAMYLCASSNSYEQYFGPGTRLTVT.